One T cell receptor beta chain is described in this entry. This CDR3 region has 14 residues. The ends were cut back, 2 bases at V and 0 bases at J, with 6 bases in the middle. Germline assignment: CDR1 SGHNT and CDR2 YYREEE (reference sequence). The sample originates from a study of blood T cell repertoires in COVID-19. Study context: Collection of acute and convalescent COVID-19 samples took place in the United States, Italy and Spain. PBMCs, B-cell-depleted T cells, or T cells were the source of the cDNA or gDNA that made up the material.

Only in-frame clones appear in the TCRdb table, and some are missing; sequencing was by immunoSEQ multiplex PCR. Of some 150,000 clones in the sample, 80% to 90% were seen once. This chain uses TRBV5-4 with TRBJ1-3; no firm D call. Material: peripheral blood. The sequence came from a woman aged 50 to 65 in a cohort sampled during active or convalescent COVID-19. The CDR3 DNA reads TGTGCCAGCAGCTTTAGCAACTCTGGAAACACCATATATTTT. This codes for CASSFSNSGNTIYF.